Here is one T cell receptor beta chain with its context. The protocol was immunoSEQ multiplex PCR, while the TCRdb copy is restricted to in-frame clones and leaves out a portion. The repertoire holds around 60,000 clones, with 80% as singletons. The entry originates in a study of T cells in tumors after PD-1 blockade. The CDR3 runs to 15 residues. Looked up from germline, CDR1 is MNHEY and CDR2 is SVGAGI. V was clipped by 2 bases and J by 2 bases, with 12 bases between them. The chain links TRBV6-5 to TRBJ1-2; no reliable D call. Source: PBMCs, taken before anti-PD-1 treatment. The clonotype was recovered from a human donor with basal cell carcinoma. The DNA of the CDR3 is TGTGCCAGCAGTTACGAGACACCAGGCAACTATGGCTACACCTTC. It codes for CASSYETPGNYGYTF.